The sample holds many counts of the clone carrying this TCR beta chain. The antigen remains unidentified. This sample was included in a study of early T cells in non-severe SARS-CoV-2 infection. The overall study: The authors sequenced bulk RNA from unsorted whole blood, leaving chains unpaired.

V was cut by 5 bases and J by 5 bases, with 13 bases left in between. There are 13 residues in the CDR3. Per the germline V gene, CDR1 is LNHDA and CDR2 is SQIVND (reference sequence). As part of library construction, unique molecular identifiers were attached to individual cDNA molecules. TCRdb passed the 5' RACE reads through MiXCR, listing each CDR3 protein once. The sample gives 85,000 to 90,000 distinct CDR3 sequences, roughly an eighth of which show up once; about 6.7% is in the top ten. Study-level findings and limits: Anti-spike CD8 responses were favored by VDJdb matching, which missed private and CD4 specificities.

The sample was whole blood. The chain recombines TRBV19 with TRBJ2-7; tentatively, D is TRBD1 (6 bases). This receptor was taken from an adult who was a healthcare worker with PCR-confirmed SARS-CoV-2 infection or an uninfected control (not recorded which). CDR3 in DNA: TGTGCCAGTAGTCCCAACCCAGGGGACGAGCAGTACTTC. Translation gives CASSPNPGDEQYF.